The clone carrying this T cell receptor beta chain has a single count. The antigen is unknown. Hyperthyroidism, newly diagnosed and lasting under 2 months, affected patients aged 18 to 65. Isolation of PBMCs was performed on about 9.9 ml fresh peripheral blood. This entry comes from a study of T cells in Graves' hyperthyroidism and ophthalmopathy. Study at large: Blood from the periphery was taken at initial diagnosis, before any treatment.

Researchers amplified the TCR beta CDR3 regions from RNA transcripts. The HTBI primer set drove a first-round RT-PCR of the TCR CDR3. In TCRdb, the multiplex PCR reads were re-called with MiXCR into one record per CDR3 protein. The data contain hundreds of thousands of distinct CDR3 sequences, about 35% of them singletons. Study observations and caveats: Most thyroid clonotypes expanded above 0.001 appeared in blood too.

Sequencing was done on a sample of blood. This clonotype was obtained from a woman in her thirties or forties with Graves' hyperthyroidism.

In DNA, the CDR3 is TGCAGCGTTGACGACGGGGGCCGCTACGAGCAGTACTTC. This codes for CSVDDGGRYEQYF. The V call is TRBV29-1, the J call TRBJ2-7; either TRBD1 or TRBD2 may fit D (6 bases each). Germline V gene sequence: CDR1 SQVTM, CDR2 ANQGSEA. The CDR3 consists of 13 residues. Trimming stripped 3 bases from V and 3 bases from J, with 12 bases between.